This TCR beta chain comes out of a study of T cells in Graves' hyperthyroidism and ophthalmopathy. In this sample, this clonotype turned up a few times. There were TCR beta CDR3 regions amplified from RNA transcripts. In the first-round RT-PCR of the TCR CDR3, the HTBI primer set was used. One entry per CDR3 protein results from TCRdb running MiXCR on the multiplex PCR reads. The sample has a few hundred thousand distinct CDR3 sequences; more than 15% are singletons. V was pared by 5 bases and J by 9 bases, with 11 bases between. Germline lookup yields CDR1 LNHDA and CDR2 SQIVND (reference sequence). CDR3 length: 12 residues. The study enrolled patients aged 18 to 65 with newly diagnosed hyperthyroidism of under 2 months' duration. Patients having uncontrolled infection, another autoimmune disease, pregnancy or lactation were not included. Clinicians diagnosed patients from clinical symptoms, serum thyroxine and TRAb, thyroid ultrasound and orbital computed tomography. This sample holds PBMCs from less than 13 ml fresh peripheral blood.

Sequencing was performed on blood. This TCR derives from a young woman with Graves' hyperthyroidism. The chain is built from TRBV19 and TRBJ1-5; D is unresolved. As DNA, the CDR3 is TGTGCCAGTAGTCCGTGGTGGGGGCCCCAGCATTTT. Translating it yields CASSPWWGPQHF.